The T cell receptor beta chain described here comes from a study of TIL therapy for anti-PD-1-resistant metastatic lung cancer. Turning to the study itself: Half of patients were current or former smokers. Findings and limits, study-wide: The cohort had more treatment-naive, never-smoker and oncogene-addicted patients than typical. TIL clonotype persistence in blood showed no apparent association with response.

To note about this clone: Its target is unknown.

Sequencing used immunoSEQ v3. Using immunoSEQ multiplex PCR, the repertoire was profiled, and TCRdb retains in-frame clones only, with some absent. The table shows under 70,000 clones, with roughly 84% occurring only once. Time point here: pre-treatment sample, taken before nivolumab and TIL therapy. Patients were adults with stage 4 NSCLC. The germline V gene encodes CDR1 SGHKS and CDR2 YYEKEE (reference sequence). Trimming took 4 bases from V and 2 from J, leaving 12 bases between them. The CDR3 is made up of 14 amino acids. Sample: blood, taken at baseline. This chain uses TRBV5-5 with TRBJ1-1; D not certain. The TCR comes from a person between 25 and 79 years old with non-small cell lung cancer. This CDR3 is CASSALGTNTEAFF. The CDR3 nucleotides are TGTGCCAGCAGCGCCTTGGGTACCAACACTGAAGCTTTCTTT. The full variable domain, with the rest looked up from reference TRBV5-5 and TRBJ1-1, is DAGVTQSPTHLIKTRGQQVTLRCSPISGHKSVSWYQQVLGQGPQFIFQYYEKEERGRGNFPDRFSARQFPNYSSELNVNALLLGDSALYLCASSALGTNTEAFFGQGTRLTVV.